Listed here are 25 T cell receptor beta chains from one sample, sequenced in a study of T cell repertoires in cytomegalovirus infection. Their antigen targets remain unknown. In TCRdb, the reads were re-called with MiXCR into one record per CDR3 protein. The sample yields about 330,000 distinct CDR3 sequences, roughly 34% seen once. The specimen was cultured PBMCs, collected from culture after CMV antigen stimulation. Receptors were obtained from a human donor in good health (CMV status not recorded). Some clones in this sample may be carry-over from other donors' samples.

A few counts support this clonotype. V is TRBV27 and J is TRBJ2-1; the match to TRBD2 covers 7 bases. The V gene end was trimmed by 5 bases and the J gene end by 8 bases; junction bases not matched to a gene: 15. This CDR3 has 16 amino acids. Germline CDR1 is MNHEY and CDR2 is SMNVEV (reference sequence). The CDR3 nucleotides are TGTGCCAGCAGTGCCCTTACGGGGGAGGGCCGCCATGAGCAGTTCTTC. It yields the protein CASSALTGEGRHEQFF.

The table lists this clonotype with many counts. The V gene is TRBV7-8, the J gene TRBJ2-5; TRBD2 might be the D (5 bases). The ends were cut back, 0 bases at V and 5 bases at J, with 10 bases in the middle. CDR1 is SGHVS, CDR2 FQNEAQ, per germline. The CDR3 runs to 14 residues. The CDR3 loop reads CASSLAGVRETQYF. For the CDR3, the DNA is TGTGCCAGCAGCTTAGCGGGAGTACGTGAGACCCAGTACTTC. Drawing the rest from reference TRBV7-8 and TRBJ2-5, the complete variable domain is GAGVSQSPRYKVAKRGQDVALRCDPISGHVSLFWYQQALGQGPEFLTYFQNEAQLDKSGLPSDRFFAERPEGSVSTLKIQRTQQEDSAVYLCASSLAGVRETQYFGPGTRLLVL.

The rearrangement uses TRBV6-1 and TRBJ1-1; D is unresolved. The V gene lost 6 bases and the J gene lost 0 bases, with 14 bases spanning the gap. Germline CDR1 MNHNS, CDR2 SASEGT. This CDR3 contains 15 residues. The CDR3 DNA reads as TGTGCCAGCAGGCCCTATTATCTCATGAACACTGAAGCTTTCTTT. It codes for CASRPYYLMNTEAFF.

This clonotype was detected many times. V and J are TRBV7-2 and TRBJ2-2; 10 nucleotides line up with TRBD1. The germline gives CDR1 SGHTA, CDR2 FQGNSA. The V segment lost 8 bases and the J segment 4 bases; nucleotides outside the gene matches: 4. This CDR3 spans 14 amino acids. CDR3 loop: CASQWTGGTGELFF. DNA for the CDR3: TGTGCCAGCCAATGGACAGGGGGCACCGGGGAGCTGTTTTTT.

The CDR3 DNA sequence: TGTGCCACCAGCAGAGATTCCCCAGGGCGAGAGACCCAGTACTTC. Protein sequence: CATSRDSPGRETQYF. The chain links TRBV15 to TRBJ2-5; TRBD1 is a possible D gene (5 bases). This CDR3 is built from 15 residues. The V gene lost 0 bases and the J gene lost 4 bases, with 12 bases spanning the gap. Germline CDR1 reads LNHNV; CDR2 reads YYDKDF (reference sequence).

This chain joins TRBV7-2 and TRBJ2-3; TRBD1 matches 7 bases. V lost 5 bases and J lost 5; bases outside the gene matches: 4. CDR3 length: 13 residues. Germline lookup yields CDR1 SGHTA and CDR2 FQGNSA. In nucleotides, the CDR3 is TGTGCCAGCAGCATGAGGGACAGAGATACGCAGTATTTT. Amino acids: CASSMRDRDTQYF.

A remark on this clonotype: A much more abundant neighbour one base away suggests this may be a read error. The chain is built from TRBV7-2 and TRBJ1-5; possible D gene TRBD1, 5 bases. Germline V gene sequence: CDR1 SGHTA, CDR2 FQGNSA. The CDR3 has 15 amino acids. Deletions cut 5 bases from V and 2 bases from J, with 13 bases between. The CDR3 sequence is CASSERGFGNQPQHF. CDR3 nucleotide sequence: TGTGCCAGCAGCGAGCGGGGGTTCGGCAATCAGCCCCAGCATTTT.

The V call is TRBV28, the J call TRBJ2-5; tentative D call: TRBD2 (6 bases). CDR1 and CDR2 (germline): MDHEN, SYDVKM. The length of the CDR3 is 15 residues. The V end lost 7 bases, the J end lost 5 bases, and 20 bases lay between the germline ends. CDR3 DNA sequence: TGTGCCAGCACTAGCCTCAAAAGGGCGGGGGAGACCCAGTACTTC. Translated, it gives CASTSLKRAGETQYF. The whole variable domain, remainder taken from reference TRBV28 and TRBJ2-5, is DVKVTQSSRYLVKRTGEKVFLECVQDMDHENMFWYRQDPGLGLRLIYFSYDVKMKEKGDIPEGYSVSREKKERFSLILESASTNQTSMYLCASTSLKRAGETQYFGPGTRLLVL.

This clonotype was seen a single time. The CDR3 reads CASSPVAGGIHEQFF. The CDR3 DNA reads as TGTGCCAGCAGCCCGGTAGCGGGAGGTATCCATGAGCAGTTCTTC. The chain carries TRBV3-1 and TRBJ2-1; the match to TRBD2 covers 10 bases. This CDR3 has 15 residues. V trimming: 4 bases; J trimming: 8 bases; junction bases outside the gene matches: 8. Per germline, CDR1 LGHDT and CDR2 YNNKEL (reference sequence).

Here the CDR3 reads CAISESIGTGKEPQHF. For the CDR3, the DNA is TGTGCCATCAGTGAGTCCATCGGGACAGGGAAGGAGCCCCAGCATTTT. The genes are TRBV10-3 and TRBJ1-5; 9 nucleotides match TRBD1. The CDR3 runs to 16 residues. The V gene end was trimmed by 0 bases and the J gene end by 8 bases; junction bases not matched to a gene: 8. Germline CDR1 reads ENHRY; CDR2 reads SYGVKD.

This clonotype was observed a handful of times. The chain joins TRBV12-3 or TRBV12-4 to TRBJ2-7, with TRBD1 matching over 8 bases. The V and J ends lost 6 bases and 4 bases, in that order; junction bases with no gene match: 8. The CDR3 covers 14 residues. This CDR3 reads CASRRGQGIYEQYF. CDR3 bases: TGTGCCAGCAGACGCGGACAGGGAATTTACGAGCAGTACTTC.

This clonotype was recorded many times. The chain uses TRBV7-2 and TRBJ2-2; D unclear. The CDR3 has 15 amino acids. Deletions cut 1 base from V and 1 base from J, with 7 bases between. Germline CDR1 SGHTA, CDR2 FQGNSA. CDR3 sequence reads: CASSLGRVNTGELFF. The CDR3 DNA sequence: TGTGCCAGCAGCTTAGGCCGTGTGAACACCGGGGAGCTGTTTTTT.

V is TRBV4-3 and J is TRBJ1-4; D is possibly TRBD1 (6 bases). This CDR3 has 15 amino acids. Deletions cut 1 base from V and 3 bases from J, with 9 bases between. CDR1 LGHNA and CDR2 YSLEER come from the germline V gene. CDR3 sequence (DNA): TGCGCCAGCAGCCAAGGGACAGACCCTAATGAAAAACTGTTTTTT. This gives the protein CASSQGTDPNEKLFF.

This clonotype occurred a few times. The CDR3 protein is CASSLDLGPQHF. In DNA form, the CDR3 reads TGTGCCAGCAGCCTGGACCTGGGGCCCCAGCATTTT. This sequence joins TRBV7-2 and TRBJ1-5; D not resolved. Trimming took 5 bases from V and 9 from J, leaving 11 bases between them. Germline V gives CDR1 SGHTA, CDR2 FQGNSA. CDR3 length: 12 amino acids.

This clonotype turned up a few times. J is TRBJ2-7 and V is TRBV6-5, with D uncertain. V lost 4 bases to trimming and J lost 2 bases, with 18 bases between them. CDR1 and CDR2 (germline): MNHEY, SVGAGI. The CDR3 loop spans 16 amino acids. The CDR3 is CASSSLSMLTPYEQYF. CDR3 sequence (DNA): TGTGCCAGCAGTTCCCTTTCCATGCTGACCCCCTACGAGCAGTACTTC.

The chain employs TRBV11-3 and TRBJ1-1; D is ambiguous. The CDR3 has 17 residues. V was clipped by 1 base and J by 0 bases, with 15 bases between them. The germline V gene encodes CDR1 SGHNT and CDR2 YENEEA. This CDR3 is CASSLVHDWEMNTEAFF. CDR3 DNA: TGTGCCAGCAGCTTAGTCCATGACTGGGAAATGAACACTGAAGCTTTCTTT.

This sequence joins TRBV7-9 and TRBJ2-3, with 8 bases aligning to TRBD1. V gave up 3 bases and J gave up 2 bases; unmatched junction bases: 7. Per the germline V gene, CDR1 is SEHNR and CDR2 is FQNEAQ (reference sequence). The CDR3 extends over 16 amino acids. The CDR3 DNA follows: TGTGCCAGCAGCTTGCCTCTGGACAGGGTCACAGATACGCAGTATTTT. This sequence encodes CASSLPLDRVTDTQYF.

This chain's CDR3 is CASSLRTGGRDTQYF. The CDR3 DNA follows: TGTGCCAGCAGTTTAAGGACAGGGGGCAGAGATACGCAGTATTTT. This rearrangement joins TRBV6-6 to TRBJ2-3, with TRBD1 matching 11 bases. J was trimmed by 5 bases and V by 4 bases; bases with no gene match: 5. Germline V gives CDR1 MNHNY, CDR2 SVGAGI (reference sequence). This CDR3 spans 15 amino acids.

The gene calls are TRBV19 and TRBJ1-5; D gene unclear. CDR1 and CDR2 (germline): LNHDA, SQIVND (reference sequence). This CDR3 is 16 amino acids long. V was clipped by 6 bases and J by 7 bases, with 22 bases between them. This chain's CDR3 is CASRLFPGGRQQPQHF. CDR3 nucleotide sequence: TGTGCCAGTAGACTTTTCCCCGGTGGTCGGCAGCAGCCCCAGCATTTT. The complete variable domain, with remaining parts taken from reference TRBV19 and TRBJ1-5, reads DGGITQSPKYLFRKEGQNVTLSCEQNLNHDAMYWYRQDPGQGLRLIYYSQIVNDFQKGDIAEGYSVSREKKESFPLTVTSAQKNPTAFYLCASRLFPGGRQQPQHFGDGTRLSIL.

This clonotype was recorded only once. The chain recombines TRBV29-1 with TRBJ1-1; tentative D call: TRBD1 (5 bases). This CDR3 has 13 residues. From germline, CDR1 is SQVTM and CDR2 ANQGSEA. As DNA, the CDR3 is TGCAGTGGCGGGGCTTCTGTGAACACTGAAGCTTTCTTT. This codes for CSGGASVNTEAFF.

This clonotype was observed many times. This chain uses TRBV7-9 with TRBJ1-1; D unresolved. V was clipped by 5 bases and J by 1 base, with 8 bases between them. This CDR3 contains 13 residues. The germline CDR1 and CDR2 sequences are SEHNR and FQNEAQ (reference sequence). The CDR3 reads CASSLRWNTEAFF. CDR3 sequence (DNA): TGTGCCAGCAGCCTCCGGTGGAACACTGAAGCTTTCTTT.

The gene calls are TRBV15 and TRBJ2-3; 7 positions match TRBD2. The CDR3 extends over 15 amino acids. J was trimmed by 7 bases and V by 5 bases; bases with no gene match: 12. In germline, CDR1 is LNHNV, CDR2 YYDKDF (reference sequence). In nucleotides, the CDR3 is TGTGCCACCAGCGGGACGGGAGGAGCTGCAAATACGCAGTATTTT. It yields the protein CATSGTGGAANTQYF.

The CDR3 DNA reads as TGTGCCTTATCGGGGCAAGGAGCTAACTATGGCTACACCTTC. Translating gives CALSGQGANYGYTF. The J gene is TRBJ1-2, the V gene TRBV30, with D perhaps matching TRBD1 (5 bases). CDR1 is GTSNPN, CDR2 SVGIG, per germline (reference sequence). This CDR3 region has 14 residues. V was clipped by 7 bases and J by 0 bases, with 15 bases between them. The entire variable domain, with the rest obtained from reference TRBV30 and TRBJ1-2, is as follows: SQTIHQWPATLVQPVGSPLSLECTVEGTSNPNLYWYRQAAGRGLQLLFYSVGIGQISSEVPQNLSASRPQDRQFILSSKKLLLSDSGFYLCALSGQGANYGYTFGSGTRLTVV.

This clonotype was detected a few times. V and J are TRBV14 and TRBJ1-1; D is uncertain. CDR3 size: 12 residues. Trimming took 0 bases from V and 7 from J, leaving 6 bases between them. Germline V gene lookup returns CDR1 SGHDN and CDR2 FVKESK. CDR3 coding DNA: TGTGCCAGCAGCCAAGAGGATAATGAAGCTTTCTTT. As protein: CASSQEDNEAFF. Full variable domain (remainder filled in from reference TRBV14 and TRBJ1-1): EAGVTQFPSHSVIEKGQTVTLRCDPISGHDNLYWYRRVMGKEIKFLLHFVKESKQDESGMPNNRFLAERTGGTYSTLKVQPAELEDSGVYFCASSQEDNEAFFGQGTRLTVV.

V gene TRBV4-3 combines with J gene TRBJ2-3; unclear D gene. CDR3 size: 14 residues. Germline V CDR1 and CDR2: LGHNA, YSLEER. The V end lost 0 bases, the J end lost 1 base, and 5 bases lay between the germline ends. The CDR3 DNA reads as TGCGCCAGCAGCCAAGATATCGGCACAGATACGCAGTATTTT. This codes for CASSQDIGTDTQYF.